This T cell receptor (beta chain) emerged from a study of a mutant IDH1 vaccine in newly diagnosed glioma. Across the whole study: Treated patients had a mean age of 40.4 years and a sex split that was roughly 60% male and approximately 38% female. Study observations and caveats: No link was apparently found between pseudoprogression and changes in top peripheral T cell clonotypes.

Using immunoSEQ multiplex PCR, the repertoire was profiled, and TCRdb retains in-frame clones only, with some absent. The sample includes 13,000 or so clones, around 78% of them seen just once. Described time point: week 47, end of study. In every dose of vaccine, 300 ug of mutant IDH1 20-mer peptide was given alongside topical imiquimod. About this clone itself: Its antigen is not identified.

The V gene end was trimmed by 3 bases and the J gene end by 3 bases; junction bases not matched to a gene: 11. There are 19 residues in the CDR3. Germline V gene data show CDR1 as LNHDA and CDR2 as SQIVND (reference sequence). This receptor was taken from a woman aged 40 to 50 with glioma. The chain recombines TRBV19 with TRBJ1-4; 12 positions match TRBD1. The specimen comprised PBMCs, sampled from a glioma patient whose treatment included an IDH1 peptide vaccine. CDR3 DNA sequence: TGTGCCAGTAGTATTGGCCGGGACAGGGGGCTTGGTGCTAATGAAAAACTGTTTTTT. This gives the protein CASSIGRDRGLGANEKLFF.